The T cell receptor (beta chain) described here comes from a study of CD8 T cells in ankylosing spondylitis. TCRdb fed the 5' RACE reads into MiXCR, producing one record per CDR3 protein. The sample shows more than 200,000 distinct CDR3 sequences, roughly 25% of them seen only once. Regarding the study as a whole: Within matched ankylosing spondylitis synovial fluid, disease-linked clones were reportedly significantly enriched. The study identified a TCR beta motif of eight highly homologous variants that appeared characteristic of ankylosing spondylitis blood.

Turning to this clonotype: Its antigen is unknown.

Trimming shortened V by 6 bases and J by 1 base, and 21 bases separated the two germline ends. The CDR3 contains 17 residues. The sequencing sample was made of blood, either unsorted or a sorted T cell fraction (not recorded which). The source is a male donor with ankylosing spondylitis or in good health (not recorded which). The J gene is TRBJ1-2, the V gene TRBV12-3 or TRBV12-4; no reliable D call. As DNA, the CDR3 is TGTGCCAGCAGGTCGCGGGCAGGTCGGTCGAGTAACTATGGCTACACCTTC. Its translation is CASRSRAGRSSNYGYTF.